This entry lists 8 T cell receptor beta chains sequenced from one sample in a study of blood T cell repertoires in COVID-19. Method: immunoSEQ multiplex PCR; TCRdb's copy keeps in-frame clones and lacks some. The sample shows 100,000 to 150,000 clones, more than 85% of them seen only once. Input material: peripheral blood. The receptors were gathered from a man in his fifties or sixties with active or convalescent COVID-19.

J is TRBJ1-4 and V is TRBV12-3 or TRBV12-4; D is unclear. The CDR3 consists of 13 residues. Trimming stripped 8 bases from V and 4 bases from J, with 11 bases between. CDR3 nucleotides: TGTGCCAGCCGTTACAGAAATAATGAAAAACTGTTTTTT. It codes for CASRYRNNEKLFF.

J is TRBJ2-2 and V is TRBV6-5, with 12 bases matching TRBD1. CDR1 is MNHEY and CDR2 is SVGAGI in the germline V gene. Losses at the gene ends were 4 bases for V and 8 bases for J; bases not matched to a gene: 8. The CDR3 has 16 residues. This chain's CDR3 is CASSSYGGQGAGELFF. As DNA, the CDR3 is TGTGCCAGCAGTTCCTACGGGGGACAGGGGGCAGGGGAGCTGTTTTTT.

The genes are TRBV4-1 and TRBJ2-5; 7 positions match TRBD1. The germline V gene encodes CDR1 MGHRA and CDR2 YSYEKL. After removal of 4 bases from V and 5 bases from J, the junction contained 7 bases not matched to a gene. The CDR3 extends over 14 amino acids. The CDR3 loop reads CASSPGQGVETQYF. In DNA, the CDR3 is TGCGCCAGCAGCCCCGGGCAGGGGGTTGAGACCCAGTACTTC.

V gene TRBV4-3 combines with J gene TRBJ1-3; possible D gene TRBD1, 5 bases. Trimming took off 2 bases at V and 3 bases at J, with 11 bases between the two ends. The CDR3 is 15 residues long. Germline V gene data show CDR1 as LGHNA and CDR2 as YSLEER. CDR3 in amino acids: CASSQNGGIGNTIYF. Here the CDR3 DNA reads TGCGCCAGCAGCCAAAACGGGGGAATTGGAAACACCATATATTTT.

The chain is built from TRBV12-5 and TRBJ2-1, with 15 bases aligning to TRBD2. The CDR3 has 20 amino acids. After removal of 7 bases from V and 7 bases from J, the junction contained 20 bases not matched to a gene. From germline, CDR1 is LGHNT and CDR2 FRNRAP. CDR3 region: CASASLGLAGGRLVRNEQFF. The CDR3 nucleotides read TGTGCTAGTGCGTCTCTAGGACTAGCGGGAGGGCGTCTTGTACGGAATGAGCAGTTCTTC.

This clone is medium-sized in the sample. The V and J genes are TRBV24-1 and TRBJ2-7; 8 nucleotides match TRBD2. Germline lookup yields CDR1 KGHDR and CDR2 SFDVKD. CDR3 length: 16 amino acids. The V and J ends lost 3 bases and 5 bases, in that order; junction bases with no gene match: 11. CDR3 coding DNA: TGTGCCACCAGTGATCCACGGGGGGGCCGCATGGACGAGCAGTACTTC. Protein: CATSDPRGGRMDEQYF.

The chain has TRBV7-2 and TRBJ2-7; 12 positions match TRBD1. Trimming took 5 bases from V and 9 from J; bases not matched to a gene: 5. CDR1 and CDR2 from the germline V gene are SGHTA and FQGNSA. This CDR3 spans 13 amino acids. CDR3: CASSPPGQGAQYF. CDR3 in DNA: TGTGCCAGCAGCCCTCCGGGACAGGGGGCGCAGTACTTC.

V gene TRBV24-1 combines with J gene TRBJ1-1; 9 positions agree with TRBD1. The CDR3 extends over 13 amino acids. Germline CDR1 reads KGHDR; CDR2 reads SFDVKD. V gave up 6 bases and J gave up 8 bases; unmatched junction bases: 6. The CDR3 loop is CATSPADRGEAFF. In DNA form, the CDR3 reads TGTGCCACCAGTCCCGCGGACAGGGGAGAAGCTTTCTTT.